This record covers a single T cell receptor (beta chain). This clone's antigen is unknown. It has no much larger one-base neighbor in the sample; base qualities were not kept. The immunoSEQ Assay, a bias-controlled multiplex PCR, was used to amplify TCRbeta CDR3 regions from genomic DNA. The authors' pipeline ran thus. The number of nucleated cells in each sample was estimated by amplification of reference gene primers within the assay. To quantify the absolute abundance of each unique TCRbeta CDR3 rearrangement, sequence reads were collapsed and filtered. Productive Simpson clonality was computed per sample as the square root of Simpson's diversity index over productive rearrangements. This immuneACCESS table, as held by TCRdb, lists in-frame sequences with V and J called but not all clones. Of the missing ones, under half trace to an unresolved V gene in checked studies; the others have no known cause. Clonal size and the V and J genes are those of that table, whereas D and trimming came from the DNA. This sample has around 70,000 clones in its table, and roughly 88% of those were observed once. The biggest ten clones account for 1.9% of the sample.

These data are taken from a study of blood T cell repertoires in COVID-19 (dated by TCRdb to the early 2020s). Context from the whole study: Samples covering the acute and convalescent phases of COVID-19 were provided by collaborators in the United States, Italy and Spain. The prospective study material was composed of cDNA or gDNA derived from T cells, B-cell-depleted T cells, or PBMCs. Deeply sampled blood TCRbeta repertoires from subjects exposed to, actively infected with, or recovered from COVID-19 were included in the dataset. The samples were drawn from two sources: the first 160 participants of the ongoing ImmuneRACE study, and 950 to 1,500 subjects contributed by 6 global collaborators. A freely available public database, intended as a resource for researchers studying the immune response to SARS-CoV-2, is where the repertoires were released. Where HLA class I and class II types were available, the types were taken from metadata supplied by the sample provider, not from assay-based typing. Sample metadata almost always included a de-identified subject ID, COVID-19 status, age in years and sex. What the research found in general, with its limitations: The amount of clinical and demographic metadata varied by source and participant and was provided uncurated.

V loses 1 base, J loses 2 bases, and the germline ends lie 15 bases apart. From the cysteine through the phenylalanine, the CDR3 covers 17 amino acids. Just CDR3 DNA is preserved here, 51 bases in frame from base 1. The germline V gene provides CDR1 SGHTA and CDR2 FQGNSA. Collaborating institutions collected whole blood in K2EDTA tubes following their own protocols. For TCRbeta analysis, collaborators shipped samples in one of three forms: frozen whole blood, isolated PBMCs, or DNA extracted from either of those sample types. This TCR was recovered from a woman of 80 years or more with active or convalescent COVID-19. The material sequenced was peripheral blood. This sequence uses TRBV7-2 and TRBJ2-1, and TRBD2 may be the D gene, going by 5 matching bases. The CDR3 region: CASSLDPRAVPYNEQFF. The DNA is TGTGCCAGCAGCTTAGATCCGAGGGCCGTCCCCTACAATGAGCAGTTCTTC.